This TCR beta chain was profiled in a study of T cell responses to AZD1222 COVID-19 vaccine. Overall study findings and caveats: Increased Spike-specific TCR breadth and depth were observed after two AZD1222 doses. Researchers report vaccine-associated CD4 TCRs spanning spike, with dominance at 160-218 and 743-854. At baseline, just a handful of AZD1222 recipients tested seropositive. Sampled repertoires all dated from after the peak T cell response.

V lost 1 base and J 3 bases, leaving 9 bases between the germline ends. Germline values: CDR1 KGHSH, CDR2 LQKENI. The CDR3 consists of 15 residues. With respect to this clone: Its matching antigen is unknown.

Sequencing used immunoSEQ multiplex PCR; TCRdb keeps in-frame clones, though not all of them. This table holds approximately 180,000 clones, approximately 92% found once. The source material was peripheral blood, sampled 28 days after the second dose of the MenACWY control vaccine. The TCR originated in an adult who received the MenACWY meningococcal vaccine as a control. V and J are TRBV18 and TRBJ2-2, with a tentative D call TRBD1 (6 bases). CDR3 residues: CASSPRRGDTGELFF. The CDR3 coding sequence is TGTGCCAGCTCACCACGCAGGGGTGACACCGGGGAGCTGTTTTTT. Supplemented by reference TRBV18 and TRBJ2-2, the full variable domain reads NAGVMQNPRHLVRRRGQEARLRCSPMKGHSHVYWYRQLPEEGLKFMVYLQKENIIDESGMPKERFSAEFPKEGPSILRIQQVVRGDSAAYFCASSPRRGDTGELFFGEGSRLTVL.